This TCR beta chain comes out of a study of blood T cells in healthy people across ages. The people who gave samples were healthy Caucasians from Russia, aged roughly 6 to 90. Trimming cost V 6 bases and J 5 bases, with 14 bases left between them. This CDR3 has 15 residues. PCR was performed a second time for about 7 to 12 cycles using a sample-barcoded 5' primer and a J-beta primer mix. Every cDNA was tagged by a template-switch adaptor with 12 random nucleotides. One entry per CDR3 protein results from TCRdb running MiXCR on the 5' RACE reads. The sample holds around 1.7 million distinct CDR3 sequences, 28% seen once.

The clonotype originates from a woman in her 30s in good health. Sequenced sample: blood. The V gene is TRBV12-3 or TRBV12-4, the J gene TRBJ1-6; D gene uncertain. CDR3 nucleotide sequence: TGTGCCAGCAGAGCCGGGTCCCAAGATAATTCACCCCTCCACTTT. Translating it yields CASRAGSQDNSPLHF.